The 8 T cell receptor beta chains given below trace back to one sample, sequenced in a study of glioma-infiltrating T cells after dendritic cell vaccination. TCRdb keeps only in-frame clones here, not all; method: immunoSEQ multiplex PCR. The data hold under 100,000 clones, with about 85% observed a single time. The starting material was blood, obtained before dendritic cell vaccination. The receptors derive from a human donor with glioblastoma.

The V call is TRBV11-2, the J call TRBJ1-5; D ambiguous. Germline V gene data show CDR1 as SGHAT and CDR2 as FQNNGV. This CDR3 has 12 residues. V lost 4 bases and J lost 6, with 7 bases in between. The CDR3 DNA sequence: TGTGCCAGCAGCTCTCGCAGTCAGCCCCAGCATTTT. Amino acid sequence: CASSSRSQPQHF.

Remarks on this clone: An end of the junction does not agree with germline; a read error may underlie this. This chain's CDR3 is CASCERGGQSYEQYF. For the CDR3, the DNA is TGTGCCAGCTGTGAGAGAGGGGGCCAATCCTACGAGCAGTACTTC. V and J are TRBV6-1 and TRBJ2-7; 7 bases line up with TRBD1. CDR1 is MNHNS and CDR2 is SASEGT in the germline V gene. The CDR3 runs 15 residues.

This clone has just one count. The rearrangement joins TRBV7-2 to TRBJ1-1, with TRBD1 matching over 8 bases. J gave up 0 bases and V 6 bases, and 6 bases lay outside the gene matches. The germline V gene has CDR1 SGHTA and CDR2 FQGNSA. This CDR3 is built from 15 residues. The CDR3 here is CASRSGGEVNTEAFF. As DNA, the CDR3 is TGTGCCAGCAGGTCAGGGGGCGAGGTGAACACTGAAGCTTTCTTT.

This clone was counted a single time. The chain has TRBV6-5 and TRBJ1-2, with D possibly being TRBD1 (5 bases). Trimming pared 2 bases from V and 8 bases from J, leaving 21 bases between. The germline CDR1 and CDR2 sequences are MNHEY and SVGAGI. The CDR3 length is 16 residues. The CDR3: CASSYAWGREIGGYTF. The CDR3 region has the DNA TGTGCCAGCAGTTACGCATGGGGACGGGAGATCGGAGGCTACACCTTC.

This clone was seen just once. This rearrangement joins TRBV7-3 to TRBJ2-1, with TRBD2 matching over 8 bases. In germline, CDR1 is SGHTA, CDR2 FQGTGA. The CDR3 has 16 residues. With V trimmed by 0 bases and J by 3 bases, 4 bases remained unmatched. CDR3 in DNA: TGTGCCAGCAGCTTAACGGCCGCGGGAGGCTACAATGAGCAGTTCTTC. Protein: CASSLTAAGGYNEQFF. Together with reference TRBV7-3 and TRBJ2-1, the CDR3 gives the full variable domain: GAGVSQTPSNKVTEKGKYVELRCDPISGHTALYWYRQSLGQGPEFLIYFQGTGAADDSGLPNDRFFAVRPEGSVSTLKIQRTERGDSAVYLCASSLTAAGGYNEQFFGPGTRLTVL.

The genes are TRBV4-1 and TRBJ2-7, with 10 bases lining up with TRBD2. J lost 0 bases, V lost 0 bases, and 2 bases had no gene match. The CDR3 sequence is 16 residues long. Germline V lookup: CDR1 MGHRA, CDR2 YSYEKL. The CDR3 reads CASSQDSSGSSYEQYF. The CDR3 DNA sequence: TGCGCCAGCAGCCAAGATTCTAGCGGGAGCTCCTACGAGCAGTACTTC.

The rearrangement joins TRBV7-7 to TRBJ2-2; a possible D gene is TRBD2 (5 bases). This CDR3 region has 13 residues. Trimming took 2 bases from V and 6 from J, leaving 7 bases between them. In germline, CDR1 is SSHAT, CDR2 FNYEAQ (reference sequence). CDR3 region: CASSLIGAGELFF. The CDR3 DNA reads TGTGCCAGCAGCTTAATCGGGGCCGGGGAGCTGTTTTTT. Using reference TRBV7-7 and TRBJ2-2 for the parts outside the CDR3, the full variable domain is GAGVSQSPRYKVTKRGQDVTLRCDPISSHATLYWYQQALGQGPEFLTYFNYEAQPDKSGLPSDRFSAERPEGSISTLTIQRTEQRDSAMYRCASSLIGAGELFFGEGSRLTVL.

V is TRBV5-1 and J is TRBJ2-3, with D possibly TRBD2 on 5 matching bases. Germline V gene sequence: CDR1 SGHRS, CDR2 YFSETQ. The CDR3 contains 15 residues. V lost 2 bases to trimming and J lost 3 bases, with 13 bases between them. The CDR3 reads CASSFVLAGTDTQYF. CDR3 nucleotides: TGCGCCAGCAGCTTTGTTCTAGCTGGGACAGATACGCAGTATTTT.